This T cell receptor beta chain was identified during a study of shared T cell receptors in the human thymus. CDR1 MDHEN and CDR2 SYDVKM come from the germline V gene. V was clipped by 8 bases and J by 0 bases, with 17 bases between them. The CDR3 sequence is 15 residues long. The assay was immunoSEQ multiplex PCR, and TCRdb's table has in-frame clones only and misses some. The sample holds under 700,000 clones, 70% to 80% seen once. This same sample was also part of a study on human thymus T cells. As that study records: Samples came from healthy Finnish infants during open corrective cardiac surgery. Resections obtained during corrective heart surgery supplied the thymus tissue. Gene usage for V and J segments appeared biased in thymic and blood repertoires. In unrelated individuals, thymic repertoires overlapped highly, according to related research.

Sequenced input: thymocytes. This sequence joins TRBV28 and TRBJ2-7; D is possibly TRBD2 (6 bases). The receptor was isolated from a boy under two years old with a congenital heart defect. This chain's CDR3 is CASLGGEGDSYEQYF. Here the CDR3 DNA reads TGTGCCAGCCTGGGGGGTGAAGGGGACTCCTACGAGCAGTACTTC.